This T cell receptor (beta chain) is from a study of blood T cell repertoires in COVID-19. Whole-study context: Acute and convalescent COVID-19 specimens originated in the United States, Italy and Spain. T cells, B-cell-depleted T cells, or PBMCs provided the cDNA or gDNA that served as material.

In the authors' methods: For nucleated cells, counts were estimated from reference gene primer amplification. Libraries were prepared by immunoSEQ multiplex PCR; TCRdb keeps only in-frame clonotypes and omits some of them. The V and J calls and clone size come from that table; D and trimming were worked out from the DNA. This table has 210,000 or so clones, more than 75% appearing once. Germline lookup yields CDR1 MNHNS and CDR2 SASEGT. This CDR3 spans 16 amino acids. V gave up 1 base and J gave up 11 bases; unmatched junction bases: 15. The clonotype was recovered from a woman aged 40 to 50 with acute or convalescent COVID-19. This chain uses TRBV6-1 with TRBJ1-1; 8 nucleotides agree with TRBD1. The sequenced sample was peripheral blood. In DNA, the CDR3 is TGTGCCAGCAGTGAAGTCGTAGCAGGGGGCTCTGCGGGGGCTTTCTTT. Amino acids: CASSEVVAGGSAGAFF.